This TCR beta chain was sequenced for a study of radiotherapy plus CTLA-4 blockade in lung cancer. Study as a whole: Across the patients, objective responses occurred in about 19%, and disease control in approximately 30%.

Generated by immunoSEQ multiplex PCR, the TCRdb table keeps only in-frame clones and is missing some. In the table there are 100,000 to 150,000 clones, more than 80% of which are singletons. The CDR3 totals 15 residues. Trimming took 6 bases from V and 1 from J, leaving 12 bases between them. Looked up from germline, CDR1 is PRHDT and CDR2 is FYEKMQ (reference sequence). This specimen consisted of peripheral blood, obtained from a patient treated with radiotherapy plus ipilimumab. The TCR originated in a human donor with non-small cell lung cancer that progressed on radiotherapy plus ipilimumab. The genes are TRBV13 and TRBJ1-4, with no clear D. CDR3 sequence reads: CASSLGEQTNEKLFF. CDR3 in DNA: TGTGCCAGCAGTCTGGGAGAACAAACTAATGAAAAACTGTTTTTT.